This T cell receptor (beta chain) was recovered during a study of CD8 T cells in ankylosing spondylitis. Study conclusions and caveats: Previous work reported some of these motif variants in the synovial fluid and blood of reactive arthritis. Reports say disease-linked clones showed up significantly more in matched ankylosing spondylitis synovial fluid. Disease-linked clones proved CD8+ and comparatively uncommon in peripheral blood.

TCRdb called the 5' RACE reads again in MiXCR, with one record for every CDR3 protein. The data contain 110,000 to 150,000 distinct CDR3 sequences, 8% to 9% of them singletons. This clonotype was observed at least ten times. Its target is not known. Material for sequencing was synovial fluid, either unsorted or a sorted T cell fraction (not recorded which). The TCR sequence derives from a male donor with ankylosing spondylitis.

The CDR3 here is CASSPREFNTEAFF. The CDR3 bases are TGTGCCAGCAGCCCAAGGGAGTTTAACACTGAAGCTTTCTTT. J is TRBJ1-1 and V is TRBV7-9; D call uncertain. Trimming pared 5 bases from V and 2 bases from J, leaving 12 bases between. This CDR3 is built from 14 residues. The germline CDR1 and CDR2 sequences are SEHNR and FQNEAQ (reference sequence). Full variable domain (missing parts from reference TRBV7-9 and TRBJ1-1): DTGVSQNPRHKITKRGQNVTFRCDPISEHNRLYWYRQTLGQGPEFLTYFQNEAQLEKSRLLSDRFSAERPKGSFSTLEIQRTEQGDSAMYLCASSPREFNTEAFFGQGTRLTVV.